This section outlines one TCR beta chain sequence together with its context. What it binds is unknown. This entry comes from a study of CD8 T cells in ankylosing spondylitis. Findings of the study overall: Before this, some motif variants had been reported in reactive arthritis synovial fluid and blood. A motif of 7 to 9 highly homologous TCR beta variants was seen as apparently characteristic of ankylosing spondylitis blood. The authors reported significant enrichment of disease-linked clones in matched ankylosing spondylitis synovial fluid.

Each TCR beta library was made by quantitative 5'-RACE that incorporated molecular barcodes. TCRdb called the 5' RACE reads again in MiXCR, with one record for every CDR3 protein. Of some 400,000 distinct CDR3 sequences listed, about a fifth were seen once; the top ten hold roughly 16%. CDR1 and CDR2 from the germline V gene are SGHRS and YFSETQ. The CDR3 totals 14 residues. V lost 0 bases and J 5 bases, leaving 11 bases between the germline ends. This TCR was sampled from a male donor with ankylosing spondylitis. Sequencing was done on a sample of blood, either unsorted or a sorted T cell fraction (not recorded which). The chain recombines TRBV5-1 with TRBJ2-5; tentative D call: TRBD1 (5 bases). CDR3 nucleotide sequence: TGCGCCAGCAGCTTGGGGGCAGGGCTCGAGACCCAGTACTTC. This translates into CASSLGAGLETQYF.